The 31 T cell receptor beta chains reported below all come from one sample, sequenced in a study of OX40 agonist ivuxolimab in advanced cancers. Assay used: immunoSEQ multiplex PCR; TCRdb lists only in-frame clones, some missing. The data show roughly 80,000 clones, about 88% seen once. Source: CD4+ or CD8+ T cells sorted from blood, taken in a trial of the OX40 agonist ivuxolimab. Receptors were obtained from an adult with an advanced solid tumor such as melanoma, head and neck, liver or kidney cancer.

This sequence joins TRBV6-5 and TRBJ2-1; D gene ambiguous. Looked up from germline, CDR1 is MNHEY and CDR2 is SVGAGI. V lost 0 bases to trimming and J lost 5 bases, with 11 bases between them. This CDR3 region has 15 residues. The CDR3 DNA follows: TGTGCCAGCAGTTACTCGTATGTCCAAGACAATGAGCAGTTCTTC. Amino acid sequence: CASSYSYVQDNEQFF.

V is TRBV2 and J is TRBJ1-5; possible D gene TRBD1, 5 bases. This CDR3 is 15 amino acids long. From germline, CDR1 is SNHLY and CDR2 FYNNEI. V was cut by 1 base and J by 6 bases, with 13 bases left in between. The CDR3 sequence is CASSEESGATQPQHF. CDR3 nucleotide sequence: TGTGCCAGCAGTGAAGAATCTGGGGCAACTCAGCCCCAGCATTTT.

V and J are TRBV11-2 and TRBJ2-3; 9 nucleotides align to TRBD2. Germline V lookup: CDR1 SGHAT, CDR2 FQNNGV. The junction had 6 bases not matched to a gene; V was cut back by 4 bases and J by 10 bases. CDR3 length: 13 residues. As DNA, the CDR3 is TGTGCCAGCAGCTCCGGTAGCGGGAGTTCGCAGTATTTT. Its translation: CASSSGSGSSQYF.

The chain carries TRBV6-6 and TRBJ2-2, with D possibly TRBD1 on 5 matching bases. CDR1 MNHNY and CDR2 SVGAGI come from the germline V gene (reference sequence). The V end was cut by 8 bases, the J end by 5 bases, with 15 bases between. The CDR3 covers 14 residues. The CDR3 coding sequence is TGTGCCAGCGGCTATAGGGGTTGGACCGGGGAGCTGTTTTTT. This translates into CASGYRGWTGELFF.

V usage is TRBV2 and J usage is TRBJ2-4, with 11 bases lining up with TRBD2. CDR3 length: 19 residues. Germline CDR1 and CDR2: SNHLY and FYNNEI. Trimming cost V 3 bases and J 0 bases; bases outside gene matches: 10. CDR3 in DNA: TGTGCCAGCAGTGAGTCACTAGCGGGAGTGTATTCAGCCAAAAACATTCAGTACTTC. Translation: CASSESLAGVYSAKNIQYF.

V usage is TRBV7-9 and J usage is TRBJ2-5; D ambiguous. V was shortened by 3 bases and J by 4 bases, with 9 bases between the two germline ends. Germline V gene lookup returns CDR1 SEHNR and CDR2 FQNEAQ (reference sequence). The CDR3 spans 13 residues. The DNA of the CDR3 is TGTGCCAGCAGCTTTGGTAGCAGAGAGACCCAGTACTTC. Translation gives CASSFGSRETQYF.

This clone was found once. The chain joins TRBV6-1 to TRBJ2-7; D possibly matches TRBD1 or TRBD2 (5 bases each). There are 12 residues in the CDR3. The germline gives CDR1 MNHNS, CDR2 SASEGT. The V end was cut by 11 bases, the J end by 3 bases, with 14 bases between. The CDR3 spells CAEGPGFYEQYF. CDR3 coding DNA: TGTGCCGAGGGGCCGGGATTCTACGAGCAGTACTTC.

The chain employs TRBV15 and TRBJ2-7, with 14 bases that match TRBD2. V shed 1 base and J 1 base; nucleotides not matched to a gene: 3. The germline V gene encodes CDR1 LNHNV and CDR2 YYDKDF (reference sequence). This CDR3 spans 17 amino acids. The CDR3 nucleotides are TGTGCCACCAGCAGAGGGGGACTAGCGGGAGTTTCCTACGAGCAGTACTTC. Protein product: CATSRGGLAGVSYEQYF.

The V gene is TRBV11-3, the J gene TRBJ2-1; D remains ambiguous. The CDR3 sequence is 15 residues long. Germline loops: CDR1 SGHNT, CDR2 YENEEA. The germline V and J ends were trimmed by 0 bases and 9 bases, with 15 bases remaining between them. In DNA form, the CDR3 reads TGTGCCAGCAGCTTAGAAGGCCGGGCCCTCAGTGAGCAGTTCTTC. Protein: CASSLEGRALSEQFF.

V is TRBV7-6 and J is TRBJ1-2, with D hard to call. The length of the CDR3 is 13 residues. Germline CDR1 SGHVS, CDR2 FNYEAQ. V was pared by 1 base and J by 4 bases, with 7 bases between. The CDR3 protein is CASSLGISYGYTF. CDR3 DNA: TGTGCCAGCAGCTTAGGGATCAGCTATGGCTACACCTTC.

This chain connects TRBV5-8 to TRBJ1-4, with TRBD1 as a possible D gene (6 bases). The CDR3 runs 16 residues. Trimming took off 1 base at V and 7 bases at J, with 17 bases between the two ends. CDR1 and CDR2 (germline): SGHTS, YDEGEE. CDR3 DNA sequence: TGTGCCAGCAGCTTGAGCTTACAGGGCAGGGGTGAAAAACTGTTTTTT. Amino acid sequence: CASSLSLQGRGEKLFF.

The chain uses TRBV11-2 and TRBJ2-3, with no clear D. The CDR3 length is 16 residues. CDR1 and CDR2 from the germline V gene are SGHAT and FQNNGV. V was shortened by 0 bases and J by 2 bases, with 12 bases between the two germline ends. As DNA, the CDR3 is TGTGCCAGCAGCTTAGAATTGAGGCCTGACACAGATACGCAGTATTTT. Its protein is CASSLELRPDTDTQYF.

The rearrangement uses TRBV5-1 and TRBJ2-7, with TRBD2 matching 15 bases. This CDR3 has 17 residues. V was pared by 4 bases and J by 5 bases, with 10 bases of the junction left unmatched. Germline CDR1 is SGHRS and CDR2 is YFSETQ. The CDR3 sequence is CASSPTGGLAGGNEQYF. Written as DNA, the CDR3 is TGCGCCAGCAGCCCGACCGGCGGACTAGCGGGAGGGAACGAGCAGTACTTC.

The chain employs TRBV7-2 and TRBJ2-5; 9 nucleotides match TRBD1. The CDR3 runs 14 residues. CDR1 is SGHTA, CDR2 FQGNSA, per germline. The V and J ends lost 5 bases and 4 bases, in that order; junction bases with no gene match: 5. The CDR3 DNA sequence: TGTGCCAGCAGCCCTACAGGGGGCATAGAGACCCAGTACTTC. It yields the protein CASSPTGGIETQYF.

The genes are TRBV7-8 and TRBJ2-2; D assignment may be TRBD1 or TRBD2 (5 bases each). V was shortened by 5 bases and J by 6 bases, with 19 bases between the two germline ends. Germline V CDR1 and CDR2: SGHVS, FQNEAQ. The CDR3 extends over 16 amino acids. The CDR3 DNA is TGTGCCAGCAGCCCCAGGGACCGGAAAACGGCCGGGGAGCTGTTTTTT. It yields the protein CASSPRDRKTAGELFF.

This chain connects TRBV5-1 to TRBJ2-3; 7 bases agree with TRBD2. Trimming took 0 bases from V and 0 from J; bases not matched to a gene: 7. The CDR3 consists of 17 residues. Per the germline V gene, CDR1 is SGHRS and CDR2 is YFSETQ. The CDR3 region has the DNA TGCGCCAGCAGCTTGGCCCCGGCGACTAGCAGCACAGATACGCAGTATTTT. It encodes CASSLAPATSSTDTQYF. Filled out from reference TRBV5-1 and TRBJ2-3, the complete variable domain reads KAGVTQTPRYLIKTRGQQVTLSCSPISGHRSVSWYQQTPGQGLQFLFEYFSETQRNKGNFPGRFSGRQFSNSRSEMNVSTLELGDSALYLCASSLAPATSSTDTQYFGPGTRLTVL.

V is TRBV6-6 and J is TRBJ1-5, with D unresolved. Germline V gene data show CDR1 as MNHNY and CDR2 as SVGAGI (reference sequence). The V and J ends lost 0 bases and 1 base respectively, with 4 bases between them. The CDR3 spans 14 residues. In DNA, the CDR3 is TGTGCCAGCAGTTACTCCCCAAGCAATCAGCCCCAGCATTTT. Translated, it gives CASSYSPSNQPQHF.

This clone was picked up one time. The J gene is TRBJ2-7, the V gene TRBV10-3; D possibly corresponds to TRBD1 (6 bases). V was clipped by 5 bases and J by 0 bases, with 11 bases between them. The CDR3 contains 14 residues. Germline CDR1 ENHRY, CDR2 SYGVKD. CDR3 region: CAISTDRNSYEQYF. The CDR3 DNA sequence: TGTGCCATCAGTACCGACAGGAACTCCTACGAGCAGTACTTC.

The V call is TRBV9, the J call TRBJ2-5, with D possibly TRBD2 on 7 matching bases. The V end was cut by 4 bases, the J end by 5 bases, with 21 bases between. This CDR3 contains 16 residues. CDR1 SGDLS and CDR2 YYNGEE come from the germline V gene. The CDR3: CASSTPLSGGLETQYF. The DNA of the CDR3 is TGTGCCAGCAGCACCCCTCTCTCGGGGGGCTTGGAGACCCAGTACTTC.

The chain carries TRBV7-8 and TRBJ2-7; 9 bases are shared with TRBD2. The V segment lost 1 base and the J segment 2 bases; nucleotides outside the gene matches: 9. This CDR3 region has 17 residues. Germline V gene lookup returns CDR1 SGHVS and CDR2 FQNEAQ. CDR3 in amino acids: CASSLVVGAGGTYEQYF. The CDR3 DNA reads as TGTGCCAGCAGCTTAGTCGTTGGGGCGGGAGGGACCTACGAGCAGTACTTC.

The rearrangement uses TRBV19 and TRBJ2-1; 7 nucleotides line up with TRBD2. Germline values: CDR1 LNHDA, CDR2 SQIVND (reference sequence). V gave up 4 bases and J gave up 5 bases; unmatched junction bases: 5. The CDR3 has 14 residues. CDR3 sequence: CASSTGEGNNEQFF. CDR3 coding DNA: TGTGCCAGTAGTACGGGGGAGGGGAACAATGAGCAGTTCTTC. Drawing the rest from reference TRBV19 and TRBJ2-1, the complete variable domain is DGGITQSPKYLFRKEGQNVTLSCEQNLNHDAMYWYRQDPGQGLRLIYYSQIVNDFQKGDIAEGYSVSREKKESFPLTVTSAQKNPTAFYLCASSTGEGNNEQFFGPGTRLTVL.

The chain employs TRBV11-2 and TRBJ2-2; D is unresolved. The germline gives CDR1 SGHAT, CDR2 FQNNGV. The CDR3 runs 15 residues. V was trimmed by 5 bases and J by 4 bases, leaving 14 bases between them. The CDR3 reads CASSNRVLGTGELFF. Written as DNA, the CDR3 is TGTGCCAGCAGCAACCGGGTCCTTGGCACCGGGGAGCTGTTTTTT.

The J gene is TRBJ2-7, the V gene TRBV29-1, with 7 bases aligning to TRBD1. V shed 7 bases and J 0 bases; nucleotides not matched to a gene: 9. This CDR3 has 14 amino acids. Germline V CDR1 and CDR2: SQVTM, ANQGSEA. The CDR3 here is CSAEYRGHSYEQYF. CDR3 in DNA: TGCAGCGCGGAATACAGGGGACACTCCTACGAGCAGTACTTC.

The rearrangement uses TRBV19 and TRBJ1-5, with TRBD1 matching over 9 bases. This CDR3 comprises 14 residues. In germline, CDR1 is LNHDA, CDR2 SQIVND (reference sequence). V was pared by 4 bases and J by 4 bases, with 2 bases of the junction left unmatched. CDR3 sequence reads: CASSTGQGNQPQHF. CDR3 DNA: TGTGCCAGTAGTACTGGACAGGGGAATCAGCCCCAGCATTTT.

V and J are TRBV28 and TRBJ2-3, with 7 positions matching TRBD2. The germline CDR1 and CDR2 sequences are MDHEN and SYDVKM. The junction had 5 bases not matched to a gene; V was cut back by 7 bases and J by 1 base. This CDR3 has 14 residues. CDR3 in amino acids: CASITGGGTDTQYF. The CDR3 DNA sequence: TGTGCCAGCATCACGGGAGGAGGCACAGATACGCAGTATTTT.

The V call is TRBV25-1, the J call TRBJ2-3; 10 bases are a match to TRBD1. The CDR3 has 14 residues. V was pared by 6 bases and J by 3 bases, with 3 bases of the junction left unmatched. In germline, CDR1 is MGHDK, CDR2 SYGVNS. The CDR3: CASSRDRGTDTQYF. CDR3 DNA: TGTGCCAGCAGCCGGGACAGGGGTACAGATACGCAGTATTTT.

The chain recombines TRBV7-9 with TRBJ2-1, with D uncertain. The CDR3 is 13 amino acids. V dropped 5 bases and J dropped 1 base, with 6 bases sitting between them. CDR1 is SEHNR and CDR2 is FQNEAQ in the germline V gene (reference sequence). For the CDR3, the DNA is TGTGCCAGCAGCCGCGGTTCCTACAATGAGCAGTTCTTC. It yields the protein CASSRGSYNEQFF.

The J gene is TRBJ2-5, the V gene TRBV12-5, with 12 positions matching TRBD1. This CDR3 has 15 amino acids. The J segment lost 5 bases and the V segment lost 5 bases, leaving 6 bases of the junction unmatched. The germline gives CDR1 LGHNT, CDR2 FRNRAP. CDR3 loop: CASGPGTGGAETQYF. Here the CDR3 DNA reads TGTGCTAGTGGTCCCGGGACAGGGGGCGCGGAGACCCAGTACTTC.

The V gene is TRBV6-5, the J gene TRBJ1-2; 7 bases match TRBD1. Germline CDR1 is MNHEY and CDR2 is SVGAGI. V shed 5 bases and J 7 bases; nucleotides not matched to a gene: 7. This CDR3 comprises 13 residues. DNA for the CDR3: TGTGCCAGCAGTCCCACAGGGGATTTTGGCTACACCTTC. Translating gives CASSPTGDFGYTF.

The genes are TRBV5-8 and TRBJ1-2; D is unresolved. CDR1 SGHTS and CDR2 YDEGEE come from the germline V gene. The V gene lost 4 bases and the J gene lost 7 bases, with 14 bases spanning the gap. The CDR3 consists of 13 residues. The CDR3 sequence is CASSPVFGRGYTF. The CDR3 coding sequence is TGTGCCAGCAGCCCCGTATTTGGCCGTGGCTACACCTTC. Filled out from reference TRBV5-8 and TRBJ1-2, the complete variable domain reads EAGVTQSPTHLIKTRGQQATLRCSPISGHTSVYWYQQALGLGLQFLLWYDEGEERNRGNFPPRFSGRQFPNYSSELNVNALELEDSALYLCASSPVFGRGYTFGSGTRLTVV.

The chain employs TRBV18 and TRBJ2-7; possibly TRBD2 for D (5 bases). V lost 0 bases to trimming and J lost 7 bases, with 13 bases between them. The germline gives CDR1 KGHSH, CDR2 LQKENI. The CDR3 has 14 residues. Written as DNA, the CDR3 is TGTGCCAGCTCACCACCTTCAGGCGGGTGGGAGCAGTACTTC. It yields the protein CASSPPSGGWEQYF.